This TCR beta chain was captured by sequencing in a study of cytomegalovirus exposure and HLA in healthy donors. Study results and limitations: Per published accounts, TCR beta sequences correctly predicted the HLA-A and HLA-B alleles of most subjects. TCR beta V- and J-gene trimming was later associated with a missense DCLRE1C variant.

PCR employed 60 Vbeta and 13 Jbeta primers. Sequencing used immunoSEQ multiplex PCR; TCRdb keeps in-frame clones, though not all of them. The sample yields more than 95,000 clones, roughly 70% seen once. A remark on this clone: The target antigen is unknown.

V was cut by 3 bases and J by 5 bases, with 13 bases left in between. The CDR3 runs 15 residues. The germline CDR1 and CDR2 sequences are SEHNR and FQNEAQ (reference sequence). V gene TRBV7-9 combines with J gene TRBJ1-4; D remains ambiguous. This clonotype originated in a man aged 40-49 years in good health and CMV-seropositive. The sample was PBMCs. The CDR3 DNA follows: TGTGCCAGCAGCTTTTCTGAGGAGACCAATGAAAAACTGTTTTTT. It encodes CASSFSEETNEKLFF. The whole variable domain, filled in from reference TRBV7-9 and TRBJ1-4, reads DTGVSQNPRHKITKRGQNVTFRCDPISEHNRLYWYRQTLGQGPEFLTYFQNEAQLEKSRLLSDRFSAERPKGSFSTLEIQRTEQGDSAMYLCASSFSEETNEKLFFGSGTQLSVL.